The TCR beta chain described here comes from a study of CD8+ T cells in alopecia areata. Study-wide background: Disease severity was quantified as SALT score of affected scalp area.

Treatment indicated: oral pan-JAK inhibitor, 5-10 mg twice daily. The sequencing template was cDNA reverse transcribed from extracted RNA. Libraries were prepared by immunoSEQ multiplex PCR; TCRdb keeps only in-frame clonotypes and omits some of them. The sample consists of around 300,000 clones, over 45% of them appearing once. The CDR3 loop spans 17 amino acids. Trimming shortened V by 1 base and J by 4 bases, and 17 bases separated the two germline ends. Per the germline V gene, CDR1 is LGHNA and CDR2 is YNFKEQ. The clonotype originates from a human donor with alopecia areata. Sequenced material: CD4+ T cells sorted from blood, taken around week 54, from a patient treated with tofacitinib. The chain joins TRBV4-2 to TRBJ1-3; D is unclear. This CDR3 is CASSQVSSGGQGNTIYF. In DNA, the CDR3 is TGTGCCAGCAGCCAAGTGTCGTCGGGAGGTCAAGGAAACACCATATATTTT.